These 5 T cell receptor beta chains share one sample of origin, sequenced in a study of cytomegalovirus exposure and HLA in healthy donors. The PCR had 60 Vbeta and 13 Jbeta primers. Profiled with immunoSEQ multiplex PCR; TCRdb holds only in-frame clones, not every one. The repertoire holds about 140,000 clones, with more than 55% as singletons. The source material was PBMCs. The receptors stem from a woman in her fifties or sixties in good health and CMV-seronegative.

A few counts support this clone. The chain employs TRBV29-1 and TRBJ2-3; 8 bases match TRBD2. Per the germline V gene, CDR1 is SQVTM and CDR2 is ANQGSEA. The CDR3 covers 15 residues. The ends lost 7 bases at V and 2 bases at J; junction bases unmatched: 11. Written as DNA, the CDR3 is TGCAGCGCTGTAGAACTAGCGGCAGTCACAGATACGCAGTATTTT. It encodes CSAVELAAVTDTQYF.

The rearrangement links TRBV19 to TRBJ1-6; 7 nucleotides match TRBD1. The CDR3 spans 14 residues. V lost 3 bases to trimming and J lost 7 bases; unmatched junction nucleotides: 3. Germline V CDR1 and CDR2: LNHDA, SQIVND (reference sequence). For the CDR3, the DNA is TGTGCCAGTAGTATTCCGGGACAGAATTCACCCCTCCACTTT. Protein product: CASSIPGQNSPLHF.

The J gene is TRBJ1-1, the V gene TRBV4-3; the match to TRBD1 covers 9 bases. After removal of 0 bases from V and 5 bases from J, the junction contained 4 bases not matched to a gene. Germline values: CDR1 LGHNA, CDR2 YSLEER. The length of the CDR3 is 15 residues. The CDR3 is CASSQETGGRTEAFF. The CDR3 region has the DNA TGCGCCAGCAGCCAAGAGACAGGGGGAAGAACTGAAGCTTTCTTT.

V and J are TRBV7-3 and TRBJ2-2; a weak D match, TRBD1 (5 bases). Germline V gene sequence: CDR1 SGHTA, CDR2 FQGTGA. V lost 6 bases, J lost 4 bases, and 9 bases lay in between. The CDR3 spans 13 residues. The CDR3 nucleotides are TGTGCCAGCAGTAGGGGTGGCACCGGGGAGCTGTTTTTT. Protein: CASSRGGTGELFF.

The chain employs TRBV27 and TRBJ2-3; TRBD2 agrees at 9 bases. The CDR3 consists of 15 residues. The V gene end was trimmed by 6 bases and the J gene end by 0 bases; junction bases not matched to a gene: 4. Looked up from germline, CDR1 is MNHEY and CDR2 is SMNVEV (reference sequence). CDR3 loop: CASRGTSTSTDTQYF. DNA of the CDR3: TGTGCCAGCAGGGGGACTAGCACCAGCACAGATACGCAGTATTTT.